One and the same sample provided the 21 T cell receptor beta chains below, sequenced in a study of long-term antiretroviral therapy in people with HIV (dated by TCRdb to 2022 to 2024). The immunoSEQ hsTCRB v3.0 assay was used at survey level resolution to sequence the TRB variable region. TCRdb took over this immuneACCESS table, retaining in-frame rearrangements with V and J assigned. Such tables are incomplete; in checked studies, under half of the missing clones stem from an unresolved V gene, and the remainder is unexplained. The sample profile shows about 27,000 clones; 65% to 85% of them were found once. The top ten constitute around 8.3% of the sample. The input for sequencing was unsorted PBMCs, taken 3 years after starting antiretroviral therapy. Source of these receptors: a man aged 40-49 years with HIV.

The DNA of the CDR3 is TGTGCCAGCAGCGGTTGGGACTCAAAAGAGACCCAGTACTTC. Translated: CASSGWDSKETQYF. The rearrangement joins TRBV11-3 to TRBJ2-5, with D possibly matching TRBD2 (6 bases). Between the trimmed V and J ends, which lost 5 bases and 3 bases, there was a span of 13 bases. Per the germline V gene, CDR1 is SGHNT and CDR2 is YENEEA. CDR3 size: 14 residues.

The chain uses TRBV14 and TRBJ2-3; D call uncertain. V was trimmed by 0 bases and J by 6 bases, leaving 7 bases between them. The germline V gene encodes CDR1 SGHDN and CDR2 FVKESK. This CDR3 has 13 amino acids. This CDR3 reads CASSQDLRDTQYF. CDR3 coding DNA: TGTGCCAGCAGCCAAGATCTAAGGGATACGCAGTATTTT.

The V call is TRBV7-3, the J call TRBJ2-1, with D perhaps TRBD2 (5 bases). Per the germline V gene, CDR1 is SGHTA and CDR2 is FQGTGA. V lost 4 bases and J lost 6, with 19 bases in between. The CDR3 contains 16 residues. The CDR3 loop reads CASSSHGGRPLNEQFF. The CDR3 DNA reads TGTGCCAGCAGCTCACACGGCGGGCGTCCCCTCAATGAGCAGTTCTTC.

The rearrangement links TRBV11-2 to TRBJ2-1; D is unresolved. The CDR3 runs to 13 residues. V lost 4 bases to trimming and J lost 8 bases, with 12 bases between them. Per the germline V gene, CDR1 is SGHAT and CDR2 is FQNNGV. Here the CDR3 DNA reads TGTGCCAGCAGCTCGCGTCTGTACGATGAGCAGTTCTTC. This gives the protein CASSSRLYDEQFF.

The chain employs TRBV5-5 and TRBJ2-3; TRBD2 agrees at 9 bases. With V trimmed by 4 bases and J by 2 bases, 5 bases remained unmatched. Germline assignment: CDR1 SGHKS and CDR2 YYEKEE (reference sequence). The CDR3 spans 15 residues. The CDR3 reads CASSRLAGTTDTQYF. The DNA for the CDR3 is TGTGCCAGCAGCAGGCTAGCGGGGACCACAGATACGCAGTATTTT.

The gene calls are TRBV18 and TRBJ2-7; D is possibly TRBD2 (5 bases). The V end was cut by 6 bases, the J end by 1 base, with 13 bases between. This CDR3 has 14 amino acids. Germline CDR1 is KGHSH and CDR2 is LQKENI. The CDR3 region has the DNA TGTGCCAGCTCTGCCCGGGATTGGTCCTACGAGCAGTACTTC. This gives the protein CASSARDWSYEQYF.

The rearrangement joins TRBV19 to TRBJ1-2, with a possible D match to TRBD1 (5 bases). The CDR3 runs to 13 residues. Trimming took off 7 bases at V and 7 bases at J, with 16 bases between the two ends. Germline CDR1 and CDR2: LNHDA and SQIVND (reference sequence). CDR3 DNA sequence: TGTGCCAGTACGTTCCGGGGCGCTGCTGGCTACACCTTC. Its protein product is CASTFRGAAGYTF.

The rearrangement uses TRBV5-5 and TRBJ2-1; TRBD1 is a possible D gene (6 bases). The germline CDR1 and CDR2 sequences are SGHKS and YYEKEE (reference sequence). Trimming stripped 4 bases from V and 0 bases from J, with 11 bases between. This CDR3 is 15 amino acids long. CDR3 sequence (DNA): TGTGCCAGCAGCGCAGTGGACAGCTCCTACAATGAGCAGTTCTTC. Protein sequence: CASSAVDSSYNEQFF.

The chain uses TRBV9 and TRBJ2-3, with D possibly being TRBD1 or TRBD2 (6 bases each). Trimming stripped 2 bases from V and 2 bases from J, with 21 bases between. This CDR3 is 18 amino acids long. Germline V gene sequence: CDR1 SGDLS, CDR2 YYNGEE. In DNA, the CDR3 is TGTGCCAGCAGCGTCCTAGGGGGGTCATATTCCGACACAGATACGCAGTATTTT. This gives the protein CASSVLGGSYSDTDTQYF.

The rearrangement links TRBV5-1 to TRBJ2-2; 9 bases map to TRBD1. The V gene end was trimmed by 4 bases and the J gene end by 4 bases; junction bases not matched to a gene: 8. CDR1 and CDR2 from the germline V gene are SGHRS and YFSETQ. The CDR3 extends over 16 amino acids. The CDR3 region has the DNA TGCGCCAGCAGCCGCACCGGGACAGGGATCACCGGGGAGCTGTTTTTT. It encodes CASSRTGTGITGELFF.

The chain employs TRBV4-1 and TRBJ2-1; TRBD1 matches at 8 bases. This CDR3 is 14 amino acids long. CDR1 is MGHRA, CDR2 YSYEKL, per germline. V lost 8 bases and J lost 6; bases outside the gene matches: 9. In DNA form, the CDR3 reads TGCGCCAGCTCCTGGGACAGGAAGGGCAATGAGCAGTTCTTC. It is translated as CASSWDRKGNEQFF.

The chain joins TRBV28 to TRBJ2-1; D is unclear. V was trimmed by 1 base and J by 4 bases, leaving 2 bases between them. Germline loops: CDR1 MDHEN, CDR2 SYDVKM. This CDR3 is 12 amino acids long. CDR3: CASSLSYNEQFF. For the CDR3, the DNA is TGTGCCAGCAGTTTATCGTACAATGAGCAGTTCTTC.

This clone was seen only once. The J gene is TRBJ2-1, the V gene TRBV4-1; the D call may be TRBD1 or TRBD2 (5 bases each). This CDR3 region has 16 residues. Trimming pared 5 bases from V and 1 base from J, leaving 15 bases between. The germline V gene encodes CDR1 MGHRA and CDR2 YSYEKL. The CDR3 DNA follows: TGCGCCAGCAGCTTTAGCGACAGCAGGTCCTACAATGAGCAGTTCTTC. It is translated as CASSFSDSRSYNEQFF.

V is TRBV14 and J is TRBJ2-5; TRBD1 matches 10 bases. CDR1 is SGHDN and CDR2 is FVKESK in the germline V gene. The trim removed 2 bases at V and 5 bases at J, leaving 11 bases unmatched. The CDR3 has 17 residues. CDR3 protein: CASSQLLSRGQGETQYF. The CDR3 region has the DNA TGTGCCAGCAGCCAACTCCTTTCTAGGGGACAGGGGGAGACCCAGTACTTC.

This chain connects TRBV5-4 to TRBJ2-7; 11 bases fit TRBD2. V lost 4 bases to trimming and J lost 2 bases; unmatched junction nucleotides: 5. Per the germline V gene, CDR1 is SGHNT and CDR2 is YYREEE (reference sequence). CDR3 length equals 15 residues. The CDR3 region is CASSDIAGGAYEQYF. DNA for the CDR3: TGTGCCAGCAGCGATATAGCGGGGGGGGCCTACGAGCAGTACTTC.

The chain uses TRBV5-1 and TRBJ2-7; D gene uncertain. V was cut by 3 bases and J by 2 bases, with 15 bases left in between. This CDR3 has 15 residues. Per germline, CDR1 SGHRS and CDR2 YFSETQ. The CDR3 bases are TGCGCCAGCAGCTCCGTCCGTCTTTCGGCCTACGAGCAGTACTTC. Protein product: CASSSVRLSAYEQYF.

This clone was observed a few times. The chain employs TRBV11-2 and TRBJ2-2; 7 positions match TRBD2. This CDR3 contains 13 residues. Germline V gene data show CDR1 as SGHAT and CDR2 as FQNNGV. V was pared by 5 bases and J by 5 bases, with 2 bases of the junction left unmatched. The CDR3 DNA reads TGTGCCAGCAGCCGGCGGGGGACCGGGGAGCTGTTTTTT. This sequence encodes CASSRRGTGELFF. The whole variable domain, remainder taken from reference TRBV11-2 and TRBJ2-2, is EAGVAQSPRYKIIEKRQSVAFWCNPISGHATLYWYQQILGQGPKLLIQFQNNGVVDDSQLPKDRFSAERLKGVDSTLKIQPAKLEDSAVYLCASSRRGTGELFFGEGSRLTVL.

The chain has TRBV10-2 and TRBJ2-3, with D hard to call. The CDR3 contains 15 residues. In germline, CDR1 is WSHSY, CDR2 SAAADI. The V gene lost 4 bases and the J gene lost 4 bases, with 15 bases spanning the gap. The CDR3 nucleotides read TGCGCCAGCAGTGGGTGGGTTAATTCCCCAGATACGCAGTATTTT. Amino acids: CASSGWVNSPDTQYF.

This clone was seen only a few times. CDR3 sequence reads: CASSVEAGDTDTQYF. The CDR3 DNA reads as TGTGCCAGCAGCGTAGAAGCGGGGGATACAGATACGCAGTATTTT. The chain couples TRBV9 to TRBJ2-3; 8 bases match TRBD2. Germline CDR1 and CDR2: SGDLS and YYNGEE. Trimming at V came to 0 bases and at J to 3 bases, leaving 3 bases not matched to a gene. This CDR3 comprises 15 residues.

The chain is built from TRBV7-9 and TRBJ1-1; D possibly corresponds to TRBD1 (6 bases). CDR1 and CDR2 (germline): SEHNR, FQNEAQ (reference sequence). This CDR3 comprises 14 residues. The V end lost 1 base, the J end lost 9 bases, and 15 bases lay between the germline ends. Here the CDR3 reads CASSLVPQQGKAFF. CDR3 DNA: TGTGCCAGCAGCTTAGTTCCCCAGCAGGGGAAAGCTTTCTTT.

The gene calls are TRBV19 and TRBJ1-1, with D unresolved. The V gene lost 3 bases and the J gene lost 3 bases, with 14 bases spanning the gap. The CDR3 totals 15 residues. CDR1 LNHDA and CDR2 SQIVND come from the germline V gene (reference sequence). As DNA, the CDR3 is TGTGCCAGTAGTATCGGAGGGATACTAGACACTGAAGCTTTCTTT. This sequence encodes CASSIGGILDTEAFF.